This record covers a single T cell receptor beta chain. Its antigen remains unidentified. With a much larger clone just one base away, this may be a read error. The data were taken from a study of molecular identifiers for immune sequencing clone quantification. Whole-study findings and limits: Same-barcode identical TCR molecules could make highly expanded clones look smaller than they are.

In the sort, naive CD8 T cells were defined as CD8+CD4-CCR7+CD45RA+. From germline, CDR1 is SNHLY and CDR2 FYNNEI. This CDR3 spans 14 amino acids. TCRdb re-called the PCR reads through MiXCR, storing one row per CDR3 protein. The sample has 85,000 to 90,000 distinct CDR3 sequences; more than 20% are singletons. The rearrangement joins TRBV2 to TRBJ1-2, with a weak D call TRBD1 (6 bases). Sequencing used naive CD8+ T cells from blood, with Jurkat cell RNA spiked in. Subset described: FACS-sorted CD8+CD4-CCR7+CD45RA+ naive T cells. The sequence was collected from a human donor in good health. Some libraries in this study had Jurkat cell RNA spiked in. The CDR3: CASSEGAGLEGYPF. The CDR3, as DNA: TGTGCCAGCAGTGAGGGGGCGGGCCTTGAAGGCTACCCCTTC.